These T cell receptor beta chains were read from a single sample in a study of blood T cell repertoires in COVID-19. The repertoire was sequenced with immunoSEQ multiplex PCR; TCRdb's copy has only in-frame clones and lacks some. This sample has about 160,000 clones, with roughly 89% found just once. Material for sequencing was peripheral blood. All receptors derive from a woman aged 55 to 70 who had recovered from COVID-19. Each CDR3 is given with its conserved first and last residue. D genes are given only for firm matches. Not all rows give a size; the values are once, few, many and, for expanded clones, a class.

-	TRBJ2-6	TRBV5-1	-	CASSPRSVVEGNVLTF	TGCGCCAGCAGCCCCCGGAGTGTCGTGGAGGGCAACGTCCTGACTTTC
-	TRBJ2-5	TRBV10-2	-	CASSPTGPQETQYF	TGCGCCAGCAGTCCCACAGGGCCCCAAGAGACCCAGTACTTC
once	TRBJ1-3	TRBV9	TRBD1	CASSVGGTGINTIYF	TGTGCCAGCAGCGTAGGTGGGACAGGGATAAACACCATATATTTT
-	TRBJ2-6	TRBV19	-	CATAQGSGANVLTF	TGTGCCACCGCACAGGGTTCTGGGGCCAACGTCCTGACTTTC
-	TRBJ2-7	TRBV28	-	CASTRAGSLSYEQYF	TGTGCCAGTACTCGGGCGGGGAGCCTCTCCTACGAGCAGTACTTC
-	TRBJ1-2	TRBV7-9	-	CASSPGQIDGYTF	TGTGCCAGCAGCCCTGGGCAAATAGATGGCTACACCTTC
-	TRBJ2-7	TRBV18	TRBD2	CASSPTALAGGLLGQYF	TGTGCCAGCTCACCAACCGCACTAGCGGGGGGCCTCCTGGGGCAGTACTTC
-	TRBJ1-2	TRBV6-1	TRBD1	CASSEFDREDYGYTF	TGTGCCAGCAGTGAATTCGACAGGGAGGATTATGGCTACACCTTC
few	TRBJ1-2	TRBV7-2	TRBD1	CASSLGGTGGISYGYTF	TGTGCCAGCAGCTTAGGCGGGACAGGGGGAATCTCCTATGGCTACACCTTC
once	TRBJ1-5	TRBV28	-	CASTITGGDRPQHF	TGTGCCAGCACCATTACCGGGGGGGACCGGCCCCAGCATTTT
-	TRBJ1-1	TRBV7-9	-	CASSLALARGVGTEAFF	TGTGCCAGCAGCTTAGCCCTCGCCCGGGGGGTAGGCACTGAAGCTTTCTTT
once	TRBJ1-5	TRBV28	TRBD1	CASNTGAGNQPQHF	TGTGCCAGCAATACAGGGGCGGGAAATCAGCCCCAGCATTTT
-	TRBJ1-6	TRBV4-1	-	CASSRAGVDSPLHF	TGCGCCAGCAGTCGAGCGGGGGTTGATTCACCCCTCCACTTT
-	TRBJ2-5	TRBV29-1	-	CSVYRDAQETQYF	TGCAGCGTTTACAGGGACGCCCAAGAGACCCAGTACTTC
-	TRBJ2-5	TRBV6-5	-	CASSYTRDLVTQYF	TGTGCCAGCAGTTACACCAGGGATTTGGTGACCCAGTACTTC
-	TRBJ2-3	TRBV2	TRBD1	CASSRDRLSTDTQYF	TGTGCCAGCAGTCGGGACAGACTAAGCACAGATACGCAGTATTTT
-	TRBJ2-2	TRBV5-4	-	CASSSSNTGELFF	TGTGCCAGCAGCTCCTCGAACACCGGGGAGCTGTTTTTT
-	TRBJ2-2	TRBV11-2	TRBD1	CASSPGQGARSGELFF	TGTGCCAGCAGCCCGGGCCAGGGGGCTCGGTCCGGGGAGCTGTTTTTT
-	TRBJ2-5	TRBV9	TRBD1	CASSRTGQETQYF	TGTGCCAGCAGCCGGACAGGGCAAGAGACCCAGTACTTC
-	TRBJ2-3	TRBV11-2	-	CASTEGGDTQYF	TGTGCCAGCACCGAAGGGGGAGATACGCAGTATTTT
few	TRBJ1-1	TRBV9	TRBD1	CASSGNRGSDTEAFF	TGTGCCAGCAGCGGAAACAGGGGCTCGGACACTGAAGCTTTCTTT
-	TRBJ1-5	TRBV28	TRBD1	CASSLLTGGLQPQHF	TGTGCCAGCAGTTTACTCACAGGGGGTCTTCAGCCCCAGCATTTT
few	TRBJ2-3	TRBV10-1	TRBD2	CASSEGRGATDTQYF	TGCGCCAGCAGTGAAGGGCGGGGGGCCACAGATACGCAGTATTTT
-	TRBJ2-7	TRBV3-1/TRBV3-2	TRBD1	CASSQRRDSSSEQYF	TGTGCCAGCAGCCAACGCCGGGACAGCTCCTCCGAGCAGTACTTC
-	TRBJ2-1	TRBV28	TRBD1	CASSLSSLGTGEYEQFF	TGTGCCAGCAGTTTATCCAGCCTCGGGACAGGGGAATATGAGCAGTTCTTC
-	TRBJ2-5	TRBV5-6	TRBD2	CASSFPKRGGARETQYF	TGTGCCAGCAGCTTCCCAAAGCGCGGGGGGGCCCGAGAGACCCAGTACTTC
-	TRBJ1-6	TRBV7-9	-	CASSLARPRSQGLRSPLHF	TGTGCCAGCAGCTTAGCCCGTCCCCGGTCCCAGGGGTTGCGCTCACCCCTCCACTTT
few	TRBJ2-7	TRBV4-2	TRBD2	CASSPGGGFSYEQYF	TGTGCCAGCAGCCCTGGCGGGGGATTCTCCTACGAGCAGTACTTC
-	TRBJ2-6	TRBV4-3	-	CASSQEVLVSYAGANVLTF	TGCGCCAGCAGCCAAGAAGTTCTAGTCTCCTATGCCGGGGCCAACGTCCTGACTTTC
-	TRBJ1-6	TRBV7-9	TRBD1	CASSLRDSLFGSPLHF	TGTGCCAGCAGCCTCCGGGACAGTCTCTTCGGGTCACCCCTCCACTTT
-	TRBJ1-6	TRBV6-2/TRBV6-3	-	CASSTRQANYNSPLHF	TGTGCCAGCAGTACCCGCCAGGCCAACTATAATTCACCCCTCCACTTT
few	TRBJ2-1	TRBV5-6	-	CASTLGLRAHNEQFF	TGTGCCAGCACCCTCGGGTTGAGGGCACACAATGAGCAGTTCTTC
once	TRBJ1-5	TRBV9	-	CASSETGSSNQPQHF	TGTGCCAGCAGCGAGACAGGTAGTAGCAATCAGCCCCAGCATTTT
-	TRBJ2-5	TRBV7-3	-	CASSVDRQETQYF	TGTGCCAGCAGCGTAGACAGGCAAGAGACCCAGTACTTC
-	TRBJ2-1	TRBV3-1/TRBV3-2	-	CASSSGTGVYNEQFF	TGTGCCAGCAGCTCCGGGACGGGGGTATACAATGAGCAGTTCTTC
-	TRBJ1-1	TRBV15	-	CATSRPHGGATEAFF	TGTGCCACCAGCAGACCTCATGGGGGGGCCACTGAAGCTTTCTTT
few	TRBJ2-1	TRBV19	TRBD2	CASSIGAGAYNEQFF	TGTGCCAGTAGTATAGGGGCGGGGGCCTACAATGAGCAGTTCTTC
-	TRBJ2-7	TRBV19	-	CASSTSRVLGNEQYF	TGTGCCAGTAGTACCTCCAGGGTGTTAGGAAACGAGCAGTACTTC
-	TRBJ2-3	TRBV27	-	CASSLGGGPPNTQYF	TGTGCCAGCAGCCTGGGAGGGGGGCCCCCCAATACGCAGTATTTT
-	TRBJ1-1	TRBV9	-	CASSLETGGTEAFF	TGTGCCAGCAGCCTTGAGACAGGCGGTACTGAAGCTTTCTTT
-	TRBJ1-2	TRBV4-1	-	CASSQEQGSSGYTF	TGCGCCAGCAGCCAAGAGCAGGGATCTTCCGGCTACACCTTC
-	TRBJ1-3	TRBV18	-	CASSPPSLSGNTIYF	TGTGCCAGCTCACCACCGTCGCTATCTGGAAACACCATATATTTT
-	TRBJ2-7	TRBV13	-	CASSLGRRSGHHEQYF	TGTGCCAGCAGCTTAGGCCGGAGATCAGGGCACCACGAGCAGTACTTC
-	TRBJ1-1	TRBV9	-	CASSPTLTENTEAFF	TGTGCCAGCAGCCCCACGTTAACAGAGAACACTGAAGCTTTCTTT
-	TRBJ1-1	TRBV5-4	-	CASSLREGNTEAFF	TGTGCCAGCAGCTTGAGGGAGGGGAACACTGAAGCTTTCTTT